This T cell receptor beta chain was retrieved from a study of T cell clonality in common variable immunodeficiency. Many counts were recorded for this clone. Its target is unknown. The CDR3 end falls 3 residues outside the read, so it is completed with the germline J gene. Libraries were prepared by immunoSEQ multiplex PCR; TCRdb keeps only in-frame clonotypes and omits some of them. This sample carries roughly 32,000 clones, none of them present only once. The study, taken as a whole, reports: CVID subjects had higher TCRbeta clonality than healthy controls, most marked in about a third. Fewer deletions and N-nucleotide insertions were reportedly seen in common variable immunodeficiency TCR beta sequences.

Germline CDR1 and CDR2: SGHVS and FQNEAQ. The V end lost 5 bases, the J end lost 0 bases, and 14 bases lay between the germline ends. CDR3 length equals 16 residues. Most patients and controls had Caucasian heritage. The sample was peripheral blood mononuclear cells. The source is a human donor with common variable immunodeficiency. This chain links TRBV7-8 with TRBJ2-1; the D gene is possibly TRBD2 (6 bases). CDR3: CASSKRAGLSYNEQFF. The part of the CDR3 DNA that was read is TGTGCCAGCAGCAAACGAGCGGGTCTCTCCTACAATGAG. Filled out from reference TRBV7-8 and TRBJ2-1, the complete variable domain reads GAGVSQSPRYKVAKRGQDVALRCDPISGHVSLFWYQQALGQGPEFLTYFQNEAQLDKSGLPSDRFFAERPEGSVSTLKIQRTQQEDSAVYLCASSKRAGLSYNEQFFGPGTRLTVL.